Below, 18 T cell receptor beta chains from the same sample are listed, as sequenced in a study of tumor and adjacent non-tumor tissue in lung cancer (dated 2018 in TCRdb). RNA was isolated from bulk, unsorted tissue, and RNA quality was assessed with a NanoDrop ND-1000 and an Agilent 2100. Distant non-tumor tissue taken more than 3 cm from the tumor edge was used as the normal lung sample. Library preparation employed multiplex PCR. TCRdb records Illumina HiSeq 2500 as the sequencer. TCRbeta libraries were constructed through three rounds of nested PCR with primers (Table S4) according to protocols adapted from ARM-PCR. TCRdb reanalyzed the raw reads on its own, using fastp at Q25 for trimming and MiXCR for clone calling, and kept in-frame beta chains. Every distinct CDR3 protein forms one entry, paired with its most common genes and DNA. The sample table shows about 100,000 distinct CDR3 sequences, and about 60% are seen once. The ten largest clones represent roughly 19% of the sample.

The sample comprised distant non-tumor lung tissue. The receptor set was obtained from a young man with non-small cell lung cancer.

This clonotype showed up many times. This chain uses TRBV6-5 with TRBJ1-1; D gene uncertain. V gave up 6 bases and J gave up 5 bases, with 13 bases separating them. This CDR3 contains 13 residues. Germline V gene lookup returns CDR1 MNHEY and CDR2 SVGAGI. CDR3 sequence (DNA): TGTGCCAGCAGACTCGGACTGGGGACTGAAGCTTTCTTT. The encoded protein is CASRLGLGTEAFF.

As regards this clonotype: This sequence may be a read error, since a much larger clone differs from it by one base. The rearrangement links TRBV20-1 to TRBJ2-5, with D perhaps matching TRBD2 (6 bases). The germline CDR1 and CDR2 sequences are DFQATT and SNEGSKA (reference sequence). This CDR3 is built from 14 residues. The CDR3 DNA reads TGCAGTGCCTCTCTGGACTACCAGCAAAAGACCCAGTGCTTC. This sequence encodes CSASLDYQQKTQCF.

As concerns this clonotype: The junction and the germline gene differ at one end; a read error may be behind it. V is TRBV20-1 and J is TRBJ1-1, with TRBD1 as a possible D gene (6 bases). Looked up from germline, CDR1 is DFQATT and CDR2 is SNEGSKA (reference sequence). The CDR3 contains 15 residues. The CDR3 is CSARRGGLMNAEAFF. The CDR3 DNA sequence: TGTAGTGCTAGGAGGGGGGGCCTTATGAATGCTGAAGCTTTCTTT.

The V gene is TRBV5-1, the J gene TRBJ1-6; possibly TRBD1 for D (6 bases). Per germline, CDR1 SGHRS and CDR2 YFSETQ. This CDR3 comprises 13 residues. V shed 6 bases and J shed 5 bases, with 9 bases lying between them. The CDR3 loop is CASKNRDNSPLHF. The DNA for the CDR3 is TGCGCCAGCAAAAACAGGGATAATTCACCCCTCCACTTT.

On this clonotype itself: A junction boundary mismatches the germline segment, possibly from a read error. This rearrangement joins TRBV11-2 to TRBJ1-3; no clear D gene. The CDR3 sequence is 16 residues long. Germline CDR1 SGHAT, CDR2 FQNNGV. In nucleotides, the CDR3 is TGTGCCAGCAGCTTAGGCAGTCCCAGCCCTGGGAACACCATATATTTT. This sequence encodes CASSLGSPSPGNTIYF.

As for this clonotype: A single base separates this from a much larger clone, so it may be a read error. This rearrangement joins TRBV5-4 to TRBJ2-7, with 12 nucleotides matching TRBD2. The length of the CDR3 is 16 residues. Germline CDR1 is SGHNT and CDR2 is YYREEE (reference sequence). CDR3 DNA sequence: TGTGCCAGCAGCTTGGCGCTAGCGGGAGGGCCCTACGAGCAGCACTTC. It encodes CASSLALAGGPYEQHF.

Worth noting for this clonotype: An end of the junction does not agree with germline; a read error may underlie this. V usage is TRBV6-1 and J usage is TRBJ2-3, with 10 bases lining up with TRBD2. Per germline, CDR1 MNHNS and CDR2 SASEGT. The CDR3 runs 15 residues. CDR3 in amino acids: CGSSELAGSTDTQYF. CDR3 DNA: TGTGGCAGTAGTGAACTAGCGGGGAGCACGGATACGCAGTATTTT.

For this clonotype: A much larger clone differs by one base, so this may be a read error. This CDR3 is missing its conserved last phenylalanine or tryptophan, likely due to a read error. The chain joins TRBV20-1 to TRBJ2-3; 8 nucleotides match TRBD2. The CDR3 sequence is 15 residues long. CDR1 is DFQATT, CDR2 SNEGSKA, per germline (reference sequence). J gave up 0 bases and V 6 bases, and 8 bases lay outside the gene matches. The DNA of the CDR3 is TGCAGTGCCCCCTCGGGGGGGCCTAGCACAGATACGCAGTATTAT. Translation: CSAPSGGPSTDTQYY.

The genes are TRBV11-2 and TRBJ1-3, with unresolved D. Germline V gene lookup returns CDR1 SGHAT and CDR2 FQNNGV. The V end lost 5 bases, the J end lost 8 bases, and 19 bases lay between the germline ends. The CDR3 extends over 15 amino acids. CDR3 region: CASSRYMDSGDTIYF. The CDR3 DNA is TGTGCCAGCAGCCGGTACATGGACTCTGGGGACACCATATATTTT.

A remark on this clonotype: One end of the junction varies from germline; a read error may be responsible. V usage is TRBV12-3 or TRBV12-4 and J usage is TRBJ2-2; tentatively, D is TRBD2 (6 bases). CDR3 length equals 10 residues. CDR3 bases: TGTGTCAGCGGAGGGGCAGAGCTGTTGTTT. Translation gives CVSGGAELLF.

The gene calls are TRBV7-3 and TRBJ2-1, with D unclear. The CDR3 totals 12 residues. The V end was cut by 7 bases, the J end by 8 bases, with 12 bases between. In germline, CDR1 is SGHTA, CDR2 FQGTGA. The CDR3 is CASIAVGDEQFF. The DNA of the CDR3 is TGTGCCAGCATCGCTGTCGGTGATGAGCAGTTCTTC.

CDR3 sequence: CAWSVSGAKNIQYF. CDR3 DNA: TGTGCCTGGAGTGTATCGGGAGCCAAAAACATTCAGTACTTC. The chain combines TRBV30 with TRBJ2-4; D is ambiguous. There are 14 residues in the CDR3. Germline CDR1 is GTSNPN and CDR2 is SVGIG (reference sequence). The V end was cut by 0 bases, the J end by 0 bases, with 6 bases between.

On this clonotype itself: An end of the junction does not agree with germline; a read error may underlie this. The chain is built from TRBV11-2 and TRBJ2-3; perhaps TRBD2 as D (5 bases). The CDR3 is made up of 15 amino acids. Germline-derived CDR1 and CDR2 are SGHAT and FQNNGV. This CDR3 is CVSSLRMLEGAGQYF. For the CDR3, the DNA is TGTGTCAGCAGCTTAAGGATGCTAGAGGGAGCAGGCCAGTATTTT.

This clonotype was counted once. An end of the junction differs from the germline gene, which may be a read error. V gene TRBV11-2 combines with J gene TRBJ1-1, with D perhaps TRBD1 (6 bases). Germline CDR1 reads SGHAT; CDR2 reads FQNNGV. The CDR3 is 13 amino acids. In nucleotides, the CDR3 is TGTGGCAGCAGCTTACGGGGGCAGGCCTCCATTTTCTTT. This translates into CGSSLRGQASIFF.

The CDR3, as DNA: TGTACCAACAGTTTAGGACAGGGCAATCAGCCCCAGCATTTT. This gives the protein CTNSLGQGNQPQHF. The V call is TRBV12-3 or TRBV12-4, the J call TRBJ1-5; 7 positions agree with TRBD1. This CDR3 has 14 residues.

Of note for this clonotype: A read error may produce the germline difference seen at one junction end. The chain combines TRBV6-7 with TRBJ1-1; D might be TRBD1 (6 bases). TRBV6-7 is reported as an ORF; its role is uncertain. This CDR3 is 15 amino acids long. The CDR3 nucleotides are TGTGCCAGCAGTGGAACGGACAGTACGAACACTGAAGCTTCCTTT. Translating gives CASSGTDSTNTEASF.

The chain carries TRBV4-2 and TRBJ1-2; possible D gene TRBD1, 5 bases. V was cut by 4 bases and J by 4 bases, with 10 bases left in between. The CDR3 is 13 residues long. CDR1 is LGHNA and CDR2 is YNFKEQ in the germline V gene. CDR3 DNA: TGTGCCAGCAGCCTTCGCAGGGTCTATGGCTACACCTTC. Translation: CASSLRRVYGYTF.

The chain combines TRBV6-2 or TRBV6-3 with TRBJ2-7; 14 nucleotides line up with TRBD2. CDR1 MNHEY and CDR2 SVGEGT come from the germline V gene. Losses at the gene ends were 10 bases for V and 6 bases for J; bases not matched to a gene: 8. This CDR3 is 14 amino acids long. The CDR3 protein is CAIATSGRAREQYF. In DNA form, the CDR3 reads TGTGCCATAGCGACTAGCGGGAGGGCTCGCGAGCAGTACTTC.